Below are 5 T cell receptor beta chains sequenced from a single sample in a study of shared clonotypes between healthy human individuals (dated by TCRdb to the early 2020s). Libraries were made using the immunoSEQ multiplex PCR assay. This immuneACCESS table, as held by TCRdb, lists in-frame sequences with V and J called but not all clones. Of the missing ones, under half trace to an unresolved V gene in checked studies; the others have no known cause. The sample table lists roughly 2,000,000 clones, around 93% of them with a count of one. The ten biggest clones cover about 1.7% of the sample. CD8 naive samples were obtained by positive selection for CCR7 among CD45RO-negative cells, yielding a CD45RA+CCR7+ population from which TemRA cells were excluded. The sample was naive CD8+ T cells from PBMCs. The sample's cell subset or site label, decoded: CD45RA+CCR7+. These receptor sequences come from a man aged 18-30 years in good health. Some clones in this sample may be carry-over from other donors' samples.

This chain links TRBV19 with TRBJ2-7, with 7 bases fitting TRBD2. J was trimmed by 12 bases and V by 8 bases; bases with no gene match: 10. CDR1 is LNHDA and CDR2 is SQIVND in the germline V gene (reference sequence). The CDR3 runs 11 residues. The CDR3 bases are TGTGCCAGTGAGGGAGGGCAGGGAACGTACTTC. Its translation is CASEGGQGTYF.

This chain joins TRBV13 and TRBJ1-2; D perhaps matches TRBD1 (5 bases). Trimming cost V 3 bases and J 6 bases, with 11 bases left between them. The CDR3 runs 13 residues. Germline V gene data show CDR1 as PRHDT and CDR2 as FYEKMQ (reference sequence). CDR3 region: CASSLTASDGYTF. CDR3 in DNA: TGTGCCAGCAGCTTGACAGCCTCTGATGGCTACACCTTC.

The chain combines TRBV7-3 with TRBJ2-3; D is uncertain. V lost 4 bases and J 2 bases, leaving 7 bases between the germline ends. The germline gives CDR1 SGHTA, CDR2 FQGTGA. The CDR3 runs 13 residues. The CDR3 spells CASSSTDTDTQYF. In DNA form, the CDR3 reads TGTGCCAGCAGCTCGACGGACACAGATACGCAGTATTTT. Looking up the rest from reference TRBV7-3 and TRBJ2-3 gives the full variable domain: GAGVSQTPSNKVTEKGKYVELRCDPISGHTALYWYRQSLGQGPEFLIYFQGTGAADDSGLPNDRFFAVRPEGSVSTLKIQRTERGDSAVYLCASSSTDTDTQYFGPGTRLTVL.

V usage is TRBV19 and J usage is TRBJ2-2, with D perhaps TRBD1 (5 bases). Germline V gene lookup returns CDR1 LNHDA and CDR2 SQIVND (reference sequence). V lost 6 bases, J lost 4 bases, and 15 bases lay in between. The CDR3 is made up of 15 amino acids. In DNA, the CDR3 is TGTGCCAGTAGAGGACACGATACACTCACCGGGGAGCTGTTTTTT. Translating it yields CASRGHDTLTGELFF.

For this clone: Other DNA sequences in the same sample also yield this CDR3. The chain recombines TRBV7-9 with TRBJ2-3; 11 positions match TRBD2. CDR3 length: 16 amino acids. CDR1 and CDR2 from the germline V gene are SEHNR and FQNEAQ (reference sequence). V shed 3 bases and J 6 bases; nucleotides not matched to a gene: 8. CDR3 protein: CASSFPLAGGPDTQYF. The CDR3 region has the DNA TGTGCCAGCAGCTTCCCTCTAGCGGGAGGCCCCGATACGCAGTATTTT.